This T cell receptor (beta chain) was recovered during a study of T-cell reconstitution after alpha-beta-depleted transplantation in children listed by TCRdb under 2016. Broadly, across the study: The study quantitatively tracked T-cell immune reconstitution after TCRalphabeta/CD19-depleted allogeneic hematopoietic cell transplantation in children using TCR repertoire profiling. Here is what the overall study found, with its caveats: Over subsequent months, a decline in hyperexpanded clone frequencies was noted, and after one year, T-cell counts and TCRbeta diversity were mostly ascribed to newly produced T cells. In some patients, the high TCRbeta diversity seen at day 60 was put down to recipient T cells and intrathymic progenitors that had survived conditioning. Apparently early alphabetaT-cell count recovery about two months after transplant reportedly relied on only several hundred rapidly expanded clones derived from non-depleted graft cells.

Points on this clonotype: It has no known antigen specificity. No much larger clone is present one base from it, and per-base qualities are unavailable.

Sample treatment or condition, as interpreted from the label and publication: allogeneic hematopoietic cell transplantation with graft depleted of TCRalphabeta T cells and CD19 B cells. TCRalphabeta/CD19-depleted allogeneic hematopoietic cell grafts were given to the transplant recipients, all of whom were children. The method behind the library was PCR. The sample was run on an Illumina HiSeq 2500. Molecular barcoding was employed in the preparation of TCR libraries, with unique molecular identifiers being used to normalize TCRbeta repertoire quantification. TCRdb reprocessed the public reads (quality trimming at Q25 with fastp, clone calling with MiXCR) and kept in-frame beta chains. Every distinct CDR3 protein forms one entry, paired with its most common genes and DNA. The sample includes about 210,000 distinct CDR3 sequences, with approximately 15% observed a single time. The ten largest make up roughly two fifths of the sample.

V was cut back by 3 bases and J by 4 bases, leaving a gap of 11 bases between them. CDR3 length: 14 amino acids, cysteine to phenylalanine. The read is trimmed to its CDR3 DNA, 42 bases read in frame from base 1. CDR1 SEHNR and CDR2 FQNEAQ were looked up in the germline V gene (reference sequence). The sequence was collected from a male patient under 10 years old who had a stem cell transplant for acute lymphoblastic leukemia, so the T cells may come from the graft donor. Recombination joined TRBV7-9 with TRBJ2-3, with the D call tentatively TRBD1 or TRBD2, each fitting 6 bases. The sequences come from PBMCs, mostly from graft donor cells, collected 360 days after TCRalphabeta/CD19-depleted stem cell transplant. The nucleotides are TGTGCCAGCAGCTTGGTGGGGGGCTCAGATACGCAGTATTTT. This translates into CASSLVGGSDTQYF.